The subject of this entry is one T cell receptor (beta chain). The data belong to a study of T cell changes during pregnancy in multiple sclerosis. Using immunoSEQ multiplex PCR, the repertoire was profiled, and TCRdb retains in-frame clones only, with some absent. This table holds about 54,000 clones, about 90% found once. This CDR3 contains 15 residues. The V end lost 2 bases, the J end lost 4 bases, and 14 bases lay between the germline ends. Germline V CDR1 and CDR2: MGHRA, YSYEKL. The V call is TRBV4-1, the J call TRBJ1-2, with D tentatively TRBD1 (6 bases). The starting material was peripheral blood, obtained after pregnancy. The sequence came from a female donor in good health, enrolled as a control in a pregnancy study. The CDR3 reads CASSQLQGIRYGYTF. For the CDR3, the DNA is TGCGCCAGCAGCCAATTACAGGGTATCCGCTATGGCTACACCTTC.